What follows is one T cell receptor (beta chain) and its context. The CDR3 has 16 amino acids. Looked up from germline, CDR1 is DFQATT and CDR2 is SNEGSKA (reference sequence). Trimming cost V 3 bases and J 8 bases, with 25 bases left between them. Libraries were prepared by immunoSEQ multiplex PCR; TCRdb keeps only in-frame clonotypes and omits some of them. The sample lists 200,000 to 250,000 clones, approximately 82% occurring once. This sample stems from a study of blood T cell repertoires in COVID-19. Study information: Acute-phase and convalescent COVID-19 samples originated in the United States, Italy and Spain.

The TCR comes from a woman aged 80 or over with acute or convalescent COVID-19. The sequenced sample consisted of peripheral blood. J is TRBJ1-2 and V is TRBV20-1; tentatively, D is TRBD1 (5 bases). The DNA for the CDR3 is TGCAGTGCTAGTAAGGACACTGGATTTCAAATATCGGGCTACACCTTC. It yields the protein CSASKDTGFQISGYTF.